The 19 T cell receptor beta chains presented below share a single source sample, sequenced in a study of T cells after yellow fever vaccination. TCRdb passed the 5' RACE reads through MiXCR, listing each CDR3 protein once. The table has 300,000 to 350,000 distinct CDR3 sequences, around 4.5% seen once. Sequenced material: PBMCs, taken 15 days after the yellow fever booster vaccination. The receptors derive from a man between 18 and 29 years old who received the YFV17D yellow fever vaccine.

This clonotype appeared many times. The gene calls are TRBV7-8 and TRBJ2-7; 7 bases align to TRBD1. The CDR3 length is 15 residues. The germline V gene encodes CDR1 SGHVS and CDR2 FQNEAQ. V dropped 5 bases and J dropped 5; count of bases not matched to a gene: 12. CDR3 DNA: TGTGCCAGCAGCATAAACAGGGGCTATGGCCACGAGCAGTACGTC. Protein product: CASSINRGYGHEQYV.

In its sample, this clonotype was seen many times. J is TRBJ1-1 and V is TRBV7-9; 7 bases line up with TRBD1. Per germline, CDR1 SEHNR and CDR2 FQNEAQ (reference sequence). V was pared by 5 bases and J by 3 bases, with 12 bases of the junction left unmatched. The CDR3 is 16 residues long. CDR3 sequence reads: CASSPRGRQGDTEAFF. The DNA of the CDR3 is TGTGCCAGCAGCCCCCGGGGGCGGCAGGGGGACACTGAAGCTTTCTTT.

In its sample, this clonotype was seen a few times. The genes are TRBV5-1 and TRBJ2-6; D unresolved. The V end was cut by 1 base, the J end by 4 bases, with 9 bases between. The germline gives CDR1 SGHRS, CDR2 YFSETQ. This CDR3 is 15 amino acids long. CDR3: CASSLRVTGANVLTF. DNA of the CDR3: TGCGCCAGCAGCTTGAGGGTAACAGGGGCCAACGTCCTGACTTTC.

This clonotype was seen repeatedly, ten times or more. V gene TRBV3-1 combines with J gene TRBJ2-4; D is possibly TRBD1 (6 bases). Germline V gives CDR1 LGHDT, CDR2 YNNKEL (reference sequence). V lost 4 bases, J lost 0 bases, and 10 bases lay in between. This CDR3 contains 15 residues. In DNA form, the CDR3 reads TGTGCCAGCAGCCTCGGGACATTAGCCAAAAACATTCAGTACTTC. It translates to CASSLGTLAKNIQYF.

A few counts support this clonotype. The rearrangement joins TRBV7-2 to TRBJ2-3; 9 nucleotides line up with TRBD2. The CDR3 is 17 amino acids. J was trimmed by 1 base and V by 5 bases; bases with no gene match: 10. Germline V gives CDR1 SGHTA, CDR2 FQGNSA. The DNA of the CDR3 is TGTGCCAGCAGCCCACCTGCTCCTAGCGGGGGCACAGATACGCAGTATTTT. Translated: CASSPPAPSGGTDTQYF. The full variable domain, rest sourced from reference TRBV7-2 and TRBJ2-3, is GAGVSQSPSNKVTEKGKDVELRCDPISGHTALYWYRQSLGQGLEFLIYFQGNSAPDKSGLPSDRFSAERTGGSVSTLTIQRTQQEDSAVYLCASSPPAPSGGTDTQYFGPGTRLTVL.

The chain has TRBV5-1 and TRBJ2-3, with D perhaps matching TRBD1 or TRBD2 (6 bases each). The germline CDR1 and CDR2 sequences are SGHRS and YFSETQ. The CDR3 is 13 amino acids. V lost 7 bases and J 6 bases, leaving 15 bases between the germline ends. The CDR3 spells CASDLRGPDTQYF. The CDR3 DNA sequence: TGCGCCAGCGACTTACGGGGGCCGGATACGCAGTATTTT.

This clonotype has only a few counts. The genes are TRBV29-1 and TRBJ1-1; 9 nucleotides line up with TRBD1. V was pared by 6 bases and J by 5 bases, with 7 bases of the junction left unmatched. This CDR3 region has 13 residues. Germline lookup yields CDR1 SQVTM and CDR2 ANQGSEA. The CDR3 spells CSVARDRETEAFF. For the CDR3, the DNA is TGCAGCGTAGCCCGGGACAGGGAAACTGAAGCTTTCTTT. The variable domain in full, with the rest retrieved from reference TRBV29-1 and TRBJ1-1, is SAVISQKPSRDICQRGTSLTIQCQVDSQVTMMFWYRQQPGQSLTLIATANQGSEATYESGFVIDKFPISRPNLTFSTLTVSNMSPEDSSIYLCSVARDRETEAFFGQGTRLTVV.

This clonotype turned up a few times. This rearrangement joins TRBV4-1 to TRBJ2-5; a possible D gene is TRBD2 (6 bases). This CDR3 spans 12 amino acids. Per germline, CDR1 MGHRA and CDR2 YSYEKL. V lost 4 bases and J lost 5, with 8 bases in between. The CDR3 DNA reads TGCGCCAGCAGCCGGGACTCTGAGACCCAGTACTTC. Translating it yields CASSRDSETQYF.

This clonotype was seen many times. The V and J genes are TRBV4-3 and TRBJ1-4; D may be TRBD1 (5 bases). The V end lost 4 bases, the J end lost 4 bases, and 16 bases lay between the germline ends. The CDR3 totals 16 residues. From germline, CDR1 is LGHNA and CDR2 YSLEER. The CDR3 DNA follows: TGCGCCAGCAGCCTGAGATGGGGCAGACTTAATGAAAAACTGTTTTTT. It codes for CASSLRWGRLNEKLFF.

The chain links TRBV20-1 to TRBJ1-3, with D possibly TRBD1 on 5 matching bases. V was cut by 5 bases and J by 0 bases, with 20 bases left in between. Germline V gene sequence: CDR1 DFQATT, CDR2 SNEGSKA (reference sequence). The CDR3 spans 17 residues. The chain's CDR3 is CSALPTGTQSSGNTIYF. The CDR3 DNA sequence: TGCAGTGCTTTGCCCACCGGGACTCAGAGCTCTGGAAACACCATATATTTT.

J is TRBJ1-1 and V is TRBV6-6; the D gene is possibly TRBD1 (5 bases). CDR3 length: 15 amino acids. The germline V and J ends were trimmed by 6 bases and 1 base, with 15 bases remaining between them. Germline CDR1 is MNHNY and CDR2 is SVGAGI (reference sequence). CDR3 nucleotide sequence: TGTGCCAGCAGGACTTACCCAGGGACGAACACTGAAGCTTTCTTT. It yields the protein CASRTYPGTNTEAFF.

V gene TRBV7-2 combines with J gene TRBJ1-1; 10 nucleotides match TRBD1. J lost 7 bases, V lost 5 bases, and 4 bases had no gene match. This CDR3 is built from 13 residues. CDR1 and CDR2 (germline): SGHTA, FQGNSA. CDR3 in amino acids: CASSPDRGREAFF. In DNA, the CDR3 is TGTGCCAGCAGCCCAGACAGGGGGCGTGAAGCTTTCTTT.

This clonotype occurred many times. This rearrangement joins TRBV20-1 to TRBJ2-1; D is uncertain. V lost 5 bases, J lost 4 bases, and 3 bases lay in between. CDR3 size: 10 residues. Germline lookup yields CDR1 DFQATT and CDR2 SNEGSKA (reference sequence). The CDR3 DNA is TGCAGTGCTTTTTACAATGAGCAGTTCTTC. This translates into CSAFYNEQFF.

The chain joins TRBV6-6 to TRBJ1-1, with TRBD1 matching over 7 bases. Germline CDR1 MNHNY, CDR2 SVGAGI (reference sequence). The V gene end was trimmed by 5 bases and the J gene end by 12 bases; junction bases not matched to a gene: 6. The length of the CDR3 is 11 residues. The CDR3 spells CASSTQGNTFF. CDR3 in DNA: TGTGCCAGCAGTACACAGGGGAACACTTTCTTT.

This clonotype was recorded many times. The chain carries TRBV5-6 and TRBJ2-3; D may be TRBD2 (5 bases). This CDR3 has 12 amino acids. The germline V and J ends were trimmed by 5 bases and 2 bases, with 6 bases remaining between them. Germline V CDR1 and CDR2: SGHDT, YYEEEE. This chain's CDR3 is CASRRDTDTQYF. DNA of the CDR3: TGTGCCAGCAGACGGGACACAGATACGCAGTATTTT.

This clonotype was detected ten times or more. The V gene is TRBV20-1, the J gene TRBJ2-1, with 12 bases that match TRBD2. The CDR3 extends over 14 amino acids. V lost 2 bases, J lost 8 bases, and 4 bases stayed unmatched. Germline-derived CDR1 and CDR2 are DFQATT and SNEGSKA (reference sequence). CDR3 loop: CSARFGLAGHEQFF. CDR3 DNA: TGCAGTGCTAGATTCGGACTAGCGGGGCATGAGCAGTTCTTC.

This clonotype was detected ten times or more. The rearrangement uses TRBV5-1 and TRBJ2-3; 11 bases fit TRBD2. Losses at the gene ends were 4 bases for V and 5 bases for J; bases not matched to a gene: 9. The CDR3 runs 16 residues. CDR1 is SGHRS and CDR2 is YFSETQ in the germline V gene. The CDR3 DNA reads as TGCGCCAGCAGCCAAGCGATTAGCGGGGGGGAAGATACGCAGTATTTT. This gives the protein CASSQAISGGEDTQYF. Using reference TRBV5-1 and TRBJ2-3 for the parts outside the CDR3, the full variable domain is KAGVTQTPRYLIKTRGQQVTLSCSPISGHRSVSWYQQTPGQGLQFLFEYFSETQRNKGNFPGRFSGRQFSNSRSEMNVSTLELGDSALYLCASSQAISGGEDTQYFGPGTRLTVL.

In its sample, this clonotype was seen a few times. The chain combines TRBV12-3 or TRBV12-4 with TRBJ1-4; the D is unclear. The CDR3 runs to 13 residues. V dropped 3 bases and J dropped 4 bases, with 6 bases sitting between them. CDR3 DNA sequence: TGTGCCAGCAGTTTCGATGATAATGAAAAACTGTTTTTT. Its protein is CASSFDDNEKLFF.

This clonotype was observed at least ten times. The CDR3 DNA sequence: TGCAGCGCAGTTGGGTACACCAATGAAAAACTGTTTTTT. This codes for CSAVGYTNEKLFF. The rearrangement joins TRBV29-1 to TRBJ1-4, with D unresolved. V was trimmed by 7 bases and J by 5 bases, leaving 14 bases between them. CDR1 is SQVTM and CDR2 is ANQGSEA in the germline V gene. CDR3 length equals 13 residues.